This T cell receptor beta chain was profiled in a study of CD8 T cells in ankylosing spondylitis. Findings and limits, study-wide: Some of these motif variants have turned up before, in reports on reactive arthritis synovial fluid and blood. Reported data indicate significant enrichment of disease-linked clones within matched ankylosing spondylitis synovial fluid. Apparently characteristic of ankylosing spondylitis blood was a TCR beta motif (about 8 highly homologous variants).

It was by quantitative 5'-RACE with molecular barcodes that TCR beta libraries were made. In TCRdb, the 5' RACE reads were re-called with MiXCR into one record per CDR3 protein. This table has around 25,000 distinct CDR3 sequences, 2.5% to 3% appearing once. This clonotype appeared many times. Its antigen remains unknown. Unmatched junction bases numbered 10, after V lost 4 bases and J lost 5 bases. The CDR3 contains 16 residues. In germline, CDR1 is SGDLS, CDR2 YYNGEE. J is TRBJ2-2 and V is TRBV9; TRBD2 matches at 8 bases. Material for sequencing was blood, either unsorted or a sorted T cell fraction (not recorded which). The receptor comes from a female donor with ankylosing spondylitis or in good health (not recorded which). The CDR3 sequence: CASSSSGTSPTGELFF. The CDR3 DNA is TGTGCCAGCAGCTCGTCCGGGACTAGTCCAACCGGGGAGCTGTTTTTT.